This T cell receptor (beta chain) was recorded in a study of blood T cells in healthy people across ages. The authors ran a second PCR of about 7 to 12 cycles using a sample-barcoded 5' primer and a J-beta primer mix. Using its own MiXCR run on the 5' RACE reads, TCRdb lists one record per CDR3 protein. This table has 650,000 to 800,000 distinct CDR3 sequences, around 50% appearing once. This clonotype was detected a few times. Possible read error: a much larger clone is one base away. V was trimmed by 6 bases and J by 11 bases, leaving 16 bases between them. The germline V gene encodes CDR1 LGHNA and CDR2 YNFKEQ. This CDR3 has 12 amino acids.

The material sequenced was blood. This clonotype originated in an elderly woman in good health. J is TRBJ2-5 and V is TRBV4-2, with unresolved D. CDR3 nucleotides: TGTGCCAGCAGTCTAGATATTGGTGAGCAGTACTTC. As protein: CASSLDIGEQYF.